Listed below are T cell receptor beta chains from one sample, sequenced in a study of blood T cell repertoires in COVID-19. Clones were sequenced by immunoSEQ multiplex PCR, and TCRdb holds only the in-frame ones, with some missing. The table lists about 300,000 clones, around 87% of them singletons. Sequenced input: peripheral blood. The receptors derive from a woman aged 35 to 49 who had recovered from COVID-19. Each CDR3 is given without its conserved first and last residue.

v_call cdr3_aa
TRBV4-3 ASSQDIRLGSTEAF
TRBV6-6 ASPGQGTNTEAF
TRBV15 ATREEGSPLH
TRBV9 ASSVLGTAYSGNTIY
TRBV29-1 SVLPGAGGPETQY
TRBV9 ASSVDNRGYEQY
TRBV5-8 ASSPRISGNTIY
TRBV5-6 ASSSRDSFNSPLH
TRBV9 ASSLLAGGPNEQF
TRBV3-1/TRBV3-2 ASSQGLTGWEETQY
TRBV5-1 ASSLLGTGELF
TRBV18 ASSPGGSGELF
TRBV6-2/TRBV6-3 ASSWAFNYGYT
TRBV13 ASSSTRQGTYNSPLH
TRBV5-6 ASSPFGTEAF
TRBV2 ASSVYGGRETQY
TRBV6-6 ASSYFDPGNTEAF
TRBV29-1 SVEVDGEGNYGYT
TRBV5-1 ASSFTGEVGTEAF
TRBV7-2 ASSPGGAQETQY
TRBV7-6 ASSLGTSGGFEQF
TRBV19 ASREQGSYNSPLH
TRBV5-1 ASSLAFGQGQNTEAF
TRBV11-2 ASSLVGTVNTEAF
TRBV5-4 ASSAAWDRNTGELF
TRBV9 ASSVGGGGASYEQY
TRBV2 ASSGTGGSYNRNSPLH
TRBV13 ASSPDRGTDTQY
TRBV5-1 ASSLELAGTYEQY
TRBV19 ASSHNPYSGGANTGELF
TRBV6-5 ASRKGVGPGYEAF
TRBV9 ASSASGGTLSYEQY
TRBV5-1 ASSLEGQYGYT
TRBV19 ASSSGTGDSPLH